One sample yielded the 9 T cell receptor beta chains listed below, sequenced in a study of cytomegalovirus exposure and HLA in healthy donors. The PCR contained 60 Vbeta and 13 Jbeta primers. Libraries were prepared by immunoSEQ multiplex PCR; TCRdb keeps only in-frame clonotypes and omits some of them. The sample consists of under 200,000 clones, around 84% of them appearing once. Sequenced: PBMCs. Receptors originate from a woman aged 50 to 60 in good health and CMV-seropositive.

This clone was seen a handful of times. The CDR3 DNA reads TGTGCCAGCAGTTCGACAGACTCTGGAAACACCATATATTTT. It specifies CASSSTDSGNTIYF. The chain has TRBV6-5 and TRBJ1-3; a weak D match, TRBD1 (5 bases). The CDR3 covers 14 residues. The V gene's germline CDR1 is MNHEY and CDR2 SVGAGI. V was trimmed by 4 bases and J by 0 bases, leaving 7 bases between them.

The chain carries TRBV2 and TRBJ1-4; no clear D gene. There are 11 residues in the CDR3. The V end lost 6 bases, the J end lost 15 bases, and 14 bases lay between the germline ends. Germline V CDR1 and CDR2: SNHLY, FYNNEI. The CDR3 loop is CASSQQARLFF. The CDR3 DNA reads as TGTGCCAGCAGCCAGCAGGCCAGGTTGTTTTTT.

The J gene is TRBJ1-1, the V gene TRBV30; 8 nucleotides match TRBD1. The CDR3 covers 13 residues. Germline V gene data show CDR1 as GTSNPN and CDR2 as SVGIG (reference sequence). The V segment lost 2 bases and the J segment 6 bases; nucleotides outside the gene matches: 5. CDR3: CAWSRQGIPEAFF. The CDR3 DNA sequence: TGTGCCTGGAGTCGACAGGGGATACCTGAAGCTTTCTTT. Full variable domain (remainder filled in from reference TRBV30 and TRBJ1-1): SQTIHQWPATLVQPVGSPLSLECTVEGTSNPNLYWYRQAAGRGLQLLFYSVGIGQISSEVPQNLSASRPQDRQFILSSKKLLLSDSGFYLCAWSRQGIPEAFFGQGTRLTVV.

The V call is TRBV29-1, the J call TRBJ1-1; D is possibly TRBD1 (5 bases). V was cut by 7 bases and J by 2 bases, with 14 bases left in between. Germline V gene sequence: CDR1 SQVTM, CDR2 ANQGSEA. The length of the CDR3 is 13 residues. The CDR3 DNA reads as TGCAGCGGTCGTAAGGGGTCTAACACTGAAGCTTTCTTT. It specifies CSGRKGSNTEAFF.

The rearrangement links TRBV28 to TRBJ2-5; TRBD1 matches at 7 bases. The CDR3 contains 13 residues. The ends lost 5 bases at V and 2 bases at J; junction bases unmatched: 2. CDR1 MDHEN and CDR2 SYDVKM come from the germline V gene. This chain's CDR3 is CASSEGAQETQYF. The CDR3 DNA sequence: TGTGCCAGCAGTGAGGGGGCTCAAGAGACCCAGTACTTC.

V usage is TRBV6-6 and J usage is TRBJ1-2; possible D gene TRBD1, 5 bases. CDR3 size: 14 residues. Germline V gene lookup returns CDR1 MNHNY and CDR2 SVGAGI (reference sequence). Trimming took 4 bases from V and 4 from J, leaving 13 bases between them. This CDR3 is CASSSAGQRYGYTF. CDR3 sequence (DNA): TGTGCCAGCAGTTCCGCGGGGCAACGCTATGGCTACACCTTC.

CDR3 in amino acids: CASSSVAGGSSGANVLTF. CDR3 coding DNA: TGTGCCAGCAGTTCGGTAGCGGGGGGCAGCTCTGGGGCCAACGTCCTGACTTTC. The chain is built from TRBV25-1 and TRBJ2-6; 10 nucleotides line up with TRBD2. CDR1 and CDR2 from the germline V gene are MGHDK and SYGVNS. V shed 5 bases and J 0 bases; nucleotides not matched to a gene: 7. The CDR3 extends over 18 amino acids. Supplemented by reference TRBV25-1 and TRBJ2-6, the full variable domain reads EADIYQTPRYLVIGTGKKITLECSQTMGHDKMYWYQQDPGMELHLIHYSYGVNSTEKGDLSSESTVSRIRTEHFPLTLESARPSHTSQYLCASSSVAGGSSGANVLTFGAGSRLTVL.

The J gene is TRBJ2-4, the V gene TRBV6-5, with D perhaps TRBD1 (6 bases). The length of the CDR3 is 14 residues. The germline V gene has CDR1 MNHEY and CDR2 SVGAGI. Trimming removed 10 bases from V and 0 bases from J, with 13 bases in between. This CDR3 is CATSGVVAKNIQYF. CDR3 DNA sequence: TGTGCCACTTCAGGGGTGGTAGCCAAAAACATTCAGTACTTC.

The chain combines TRBV2 with TRBJ1-5, with 10 bases that match TRBD1. The CDR3 contains 14 residues. Trimming cost V 4 bases and J 5 bases; bases outside gene matches: 2. Germline-derived CDR1 and CDR2 are SNHLY and FYNNEI. The CDR3 DNA reads as TGTGCCAGCAGTGCAGGACAGGGGGATCAGCCCCAGCATTTT. It yields the protein CASSAGQGDQPQHF.